This T cell receptor beta chain was identified in a study of cytomegalovirus exposure and HLA in healthy donors. This clone has a single count. Germline V gene data show CDR1 as MDHEN and CDR2 as SYDVKM. With 5 bases removed from V and 2 bases from J, the gap between germline ends came to 22 bases. The CDR3 covers 18 residues. PCR primers comprised 60 Vbeta and 13 Jbeta primers. The table came from immunoSEQ multiplex PCR; TCRdb's copy has only in-frame clones and leaves some out. The repertoire holds 110,000 to 150,000 clones, with under 90% as singletons. The origin of this receptor is a man aged 35 to 55 in good health and CMV-seronegative. The rearrangement joins TRBV28 to TRBJ1-5; D remains ambiguous. The material sequenced was PBMCs. CDR3 sequence reads: CASSTSGPTHFGNQPQHF. The CDR3 bases are TGTGCCAGCAGTACTTCAGGCCCGACACATTTCGGCAATCAGCCCCAGCATTTT. Supplemented by reference TRBV28 and TRBJ1-5, the full variable domain reads DVKVTQSSRYLVKRTGEKVFLECVQDMDHENMFWYRQDPGLGLRLIYFSYDVKMKEKGDIPEGYSVSREKKERFSLILESASTNQTSMYLCASSTSGPTHFGNQPQHFGDGTRLSIL.